This T cell receptor beta chain is from a study of T cell responses to AZD1222 COVID-19 vaccine. Study results and limitations: Sampled repertoires all dated from after the peak T cell response. Most donors were white British and more were female, and clonal diversity was possibly underestimated.

Comments on this clone: The antigen remains unidentified.

Germline values: CDR1 MNHNS, CDR2 SASEGT. The CDR3 extends over 16 amino acids. V shed 0 bases and J 3 bases; nucleotides not matched to a gene: 3. Sequencing used immunoSEQ multiplex PCR; TCRdb keeps in-frame clones, though not all of them. The table has 110,000 to 150,000 clones, 93% seen once. The material was peripheral blood, obtained on day 0 of MenACWY control vaccination. V usage is TRBV6-1 and J usage is TRBJ2-1, with TRBD2 identical over 9 bases. The clonotype was recovered from an adult in good health. For the CDR3, the DNA is TGTGCCAGCAGTGAAGCCACTAGCGGGTACTACAATGAGCAGTTCTTC. Its protein is CASSEATSGYYNEQFF.